These T cell receptor beta chains were read from a single sample in a study of blood T cell repertoires in COVID-19. This table comes from immunoSEQ multiplex PCR, and its TCRdb copy is limited to in-frame clones, with some not included. This table has approximately 26,000 clones, 90% appearing once. The sample consisted of peripheral blood. These receptors all stem from a woman aged 55 to 70 with active COVID-19. The CDR3 runs from the conserved cysteine through the conserved F or W. A D gene is named only where the DNA matches it firmly. For some rows the clone size is stated as once, few or many, or as a class when expanded; others skip it.

TRBD2 TRBJ2-7 NA TRBV5-1 TGCGCCAGCAGCTTGTGGGGCGGGAGCTACGAGCAGTACTTC CASSLWGGSYEQYF
NA TRBJ1-5 NA TRBV2 TGTGCCAGCAGTAGCGTTCTGTGGAATAGCAATCAGCCCCAGCATTTT CASSSVLWNSNQPQHF
NA TRBJ1-4 NA TRBV9 TGTGCCAGCAGCTCCTTCCAGGGAAATGAAAAACTGTTTTTT CASSSFQGNEKLFF
NA TRBJ1-1 NA TRBV28 TGTGCCAGCAGCATCCAGGGATTGGTGAACACTGAAGCTTTCTTT CASSIQGLVNTEAFF
NA TRBJ1-1 NA TRBV3-1/TRBV3-2 TGTGCCAGCAGCCAAGGAGGGACACCAGCTTTCTTT CASSQGGTPAFF
TRBD1 TRBJ1-1 NA TRBV28 TGTGCCAGCAACCAAGGGGGCAGAGAGGGAGCTTTCTTT CASNQGGREGAFF
NA TRBJ2-6 few TRBV6-5 TGTGCCAGCAGTTCAGGAAGGGGAACTGGGGCCAACGTCCTGACTTTC CASSSGRGTGANVLTF
NA TRBJ2-5 NA TRBV19 TGTGCCAGTAGTATGGGCGGGGACCGACAAGAGACCCAGTACTTC CASSMGGDRQETQYF
NA TRBJ2-3 few TRBV5-1 TGCGCCAGCAGCCCCGGGGGGCAGTCGCTAGCGGACACAGATACGCAGTATTTT CASSPGGQSLADTDTQYF
NA TRBJ1-5 NA TRBV28 TGTGCCAGCAGTTCAGGAGGGGAGGGAAATCAGCCCCAGCATTTT CASSSGGEGNQPQHF
NA TRBJ2-5 NA TRBV21-1 TGTGCCAGCAGTCCTCTTCAGGTAGGGCAGGGGTTTTATTCGCGGGCGGAAGAGACCCAGTACTTC CASSPLQVGQGFYSRAEETQYF
TRBD1 TRBJ2-1 NA TRBV27 TGTGCCAGCAGCCACAGACAGGGCAATGAGCAGTTCTTC CASSHRQGNEQFF
TRBD2 TRBJ2-2 NA TRBV19 TGTGCCAGTAGTATCCCACCGGGAGGATTAACCGGGGAGCTGTTTTTT CASSIPPGGLTGELFF
TRBD1 TRBJ1-2 NA TRBV20-1 TGCGGGCCGACAGGGGACTATGGCTACACCTTC CGPTGDYGYTF
NA TRBJ1-1 NA TRBV3-1/TRBV3-2 TGTGCCAGCAGCCAACCAGGGAGGGGTGAAGCTTTCTTT CASSQPGRGEAFF
TRBD1 TRBJ1-1 NA TRBV5-1 TGCGCCAGCAGCCCGGACAGGATGACTGAAGCTTTCTTT CASSPDRMTEAFF
NA TRBJ2-3 NA TRBV18 TGTGCCAGCTCACCACCGCAGGGGTCCGATACGCAGTATTTT CASSPPQGSDTQYF
NA TRBJ2-3 NA TRBV2 TGTGCCAGCAGTTTCGACAGGGATACGCAGTATTTT CASSFDRDTQYF
NA TRBJ2-3 NA TRBV7-3 TGTGCCAGCAGCCCACGGGGGGCCGATACGCAGTATTTT CASSPRGADTQYF
NA TRBJ1-6 NA TRBV30 TGTGCCTGGAGTGTAGGTCAGGCCAATTCACCCCTCCACTTT CAWSVGQANSPLHF
NA TRBJ2-3 NA TRBV11-2 TGTGCCAGCAGCTTAGATCTCGTGCGGGACGGGACAGATACGCAGTATTTT CASSLDLVRDGTDTQYF
TRBD1 TRBJ2-7 once TRBV5-6 TGTGCCAGCAGCTACGGACAGGTGGCCTACGAGCAGTACTTC CASSYGQVAYEQYF
TRBD1 TRBJ2-7 NA TRBV12-5 TGTGCTAGTGGTACCCCCCCGGGACAGGACTTAACCTACGAGCAGTACTTC CASGTPPGQDLTYEQYF
NA TRBJ2-1 NA TRBV13 TGTGCCAGCAGCTCCCCGGACTATAATAATGAGCAGTTCTTC CASSSPDYNNEQFF
TRBD2 TRBJ2-3 NA TRBV7-2 TGTGCCAGCAGCTCGGGACTAGCGGGAGATACGCAGTATTTT CASSSGLAGDTQYF
TRBD1 TRBJ2-7 NA TRBV4-1 TGCGCCAGCAGCCGCGGACAGGGGGCGTTGTACGAGCAGTACTTC CASSRGQGALYEQYF
NA TRBJ2-1 NA TRBV5-8 TGTGCCAGCAGCTTTAGAGGTAACTCCTACAATGAGCAGTTCTTC CASSFRGNSYNEQFF
NA TRBJ2-5 NA TRBV5-5 TGTGCCAGCAGCTTATGGGCGGGCTTGGAGACCCAGTACTTC CASSLWAGLETQYF
NA TRBJ2-7 NA TRBV28 TGTGCCAGCAGTTTGGGGCAGCATCGCGAGCAGTACTTC CASSLGQHREQYF
TRBD1 TRBJ2-7 NA TRBV5-1 TGCGCCAGCAGCTATGGACAGGGGCCTCACGAGCAGTACTTC CASSYGQGPHEQYF
TRBD2 TRBJ2-1 NA TRBV6-5 TGTGCCAGCAGTTACGCCGGGAGGGGGAATGAGCAGTTCTTC CASSYAGRGNEQFF
TRBD2 TRBJ2-7 NA TRBV10-2 TGCGCCGGCGGCGGGGAGCGGGAGGAGTACGAGCAGTACTTC CAGGGEREEYEQYF
TRBD2 TRBJ2-7 few TRBV5-1 TGCGCCAGCAGCTCACGGCCGGGAGGGGCCTACGAGCAGTACTTC CASSSRPGGAYEQYF